The 17 T cell receptor beta chains below all came from one sample that was sequenced in a study of shared clonotypes between healthy human individuals. Only in-frame clones appear in the TCRdb table, and some are missing; sequencing was by immunoSEQ multiplex PCR. Of 2 million to 2.5 million clones in the sample, approximately 94% were seen once. Input material: naive CD4+ T cells from PBMCs. Subset meaning: CD45RA+ positively selected. The source of these receptors is a man younger than 30 in good health. Some clones in this sample may be carry-over from other donors' samples.

In DNA, the CDR3 is TGCGCCAGCGGACTTTTGACCGGGGGAAATGAGCAGTTCTTC. Encoded protein: CASGLLTGGNEQFF. The chain carries TRBV5-1 and TRBJ2-1; D is perhaps TRBD2 (6 bases). Looked up from germline, CDR1 is SGHRS and CDR2 is YFSETQ. The V and J ends lost 7 bases and 7 bases respectively, with 18 bases between them. The CDR3 spans 14 residues. Drawing the rest from reference TRBV5-1 and TRBJ2-1, the complete variable domain is KAGVTQTPRYLIKTRGQQVTLSCSPISGHRSVSWYQQTPGQGLQFLFEYFSETQRNKGNFPGRFSGRQFSNSRSEMNVSTLELGDSALYLCASGLLTGGNEQFFGPGTRLTVL.

The J gene is TRBJ2-5, the V gene TRBV5-4, with TRBD2 identical over 8 bases. The CDR3 has 17 residues. J was trimmed by 2 bases and V by 4 bases; bases with no gene match: 13. Germline lookup yields CDR1 SGHNT and CDR2 YYREEE (reference sequence). The CDR3 coding sequence is TGTGCCAGCAGCCCCCAGTTGGCGGGAGGACGTCAAGAGACCCAGTACTTC. This gives the protein CASSPQLAGGRQETQYF.

The chain employs TRBV7-9 and TRBJ2-7; 7 bases agree with TRBD2. Germline loops: CDR1 SEHNR, CDR2 FQNEAQ (reference sequence). The ends lost 1 base at V and 2 bases at J; junction bases unmatched: 14. This CDR3 has 18 amino acids. CDR3 sequence (DNA): TGTGCCAGCAGCTTAGTAAGGGCTAGCGGTTGGCGAGCCTACGAGCAGTACTTC. It encodes CASSLVRASGWRAYEQYF. Based on the CDR3 plus reference TRBV7-9 and TRBJ2-7, the full variable domain is DTGVSQNPRHKITKRGQNVTFRCDPISEHNRLYWYRQTLGQGPEFLTYFQNEAQLEKSRLLSDRFSAERPKGSFSTLEIQRTEQGDSAMYLCASSLVRASGWRAYEQYFGPGTRLTVT.

CDR3 DNA sequence: TGTGCCAGTAGTATTAAAGCGGGAGGGCCGTACGAGCAGTACTTC. It yields the protein CASSIKAGGPYEQYF. The genes are TRBV19 and TRBJ2-7, with 10 bases fitting TRBD2. The CDR3 extends over 15 amino acids. Trimming cost V 3 bases and J 4 bases; bases outside gene matches: 6. Germline CDR1 and CDR2: LNHDA and SQIVND (reference sequence).

The chain has TRBV28 and TRBJ2-7; tentatively, D is TRBD1 (6 bases). V was pared by 6 bases and J by 0 bases, with 15 bases between. The CDR3 runs 15 residues. Germline V lookup: CDR1 MDHEN, CDR2 SYDVKM. In nucleotides, the CDR3 is TGTGCCAGCAGAAAACAGGGCGCTCTCTCCTACGAGCAGTACTTC. Its protein is CASRKQGALSYEQYF.

This chain links TRBV11-2 with TRBJ2-1; TRBD2 matches 9 bases. J was trimmed by 9 bases and V by 6 bases; bases with no gene match: 15. Germline V gene data show CDR1 as SGHAT and CDR2 as FQNNGV. CDR3 length: 16 residues. The CDR3 loop is CASRRSGQREDLEQFF. The CDR3, as DNA: TGTGCCAGCAGGCGGTCGGGCCAGCGGGAGGATCTTGAGCAGTTCTTC.

This clone was counted once. The rearrangement links TRBV18 to TRBJ2-2, with no clear D. Germline V gene sequence: CDR1 KGHSH, CDR2 LQKENI. The CDR3 loop spans 15 amino acids. Trimming took off 0 bases at V and 0 bases at J, with 5 bases between the two ends. The CDR3 DNA reads as TGTGCCAGCTCACCACCTTCCACGAACACCGGGGAGCTGTTTTTT. Its protein product is CASSPPSTNTGELFF.

The rearrangement uses TRBV19 and TRBJ2-1, with TRBD2 matching over 14 bases. Trimming at V came to 3 bases and at J to 8 bases, leaving 12 bases not matched to a gene. CDR1 and CDR2 from the germline V gene are LNHDA and SQIVND (reference sequence). The CDR3 consists of 18 residues. CDR3 in DNA: TGTGCCAGTAGTATCCCCCCCGGACTAGCGGGAGGAAGATATGAGCAGTTCTTC. Protein: CASSIPPGLAGGRYEQFF.

The chain carries TRBV2 and TRBJ2-3; D assignment may be TRBD1 or TRBD2 (5 bases each). V was clipped by 6 bases and J by 14 bases, with 18 bases between them. Germline V lookup: CDR1 SNHLY, CDR2 FYNNEI. The CDR3 covers 12 residues. The CDR3 loop reads CASSPTGTPLYF. As DNA, the CDR3 is TGTGCCAGCAGCCCAACCGGGACCCCTCTGTATTTT.

The chain carries TRBV12-2 and TRBJ2-3; the table's D gene call, TRBD2, was not cross checked with the DNA. TRBV12-2 is a pseudogene segment. The CDR3 consists of 15 residues. CDR3 loop: CASRYPGGCTDTQYF. CDR3 nucleotides: TGTGCAAGTCGCTATCCGGGGGGCTGCACAGATACGCAGTATTTT.

This chain connects TRBV19 to TRBJ1-1; possible D gene TRBD1, 5 bases. CDR1 and CDR2 (germline): LNHDA, SQIVND (reference sequence). Trimming shortened V by 3 bases and J by 5 bases, and 10 bases separated the two germline ends. CDR3 size: 13 residues. This CDR3 reads CASSMLGGTEAFF. The CDR3 DNA reads as TGTGCCAGTAGTATGCTGGGGGGGACTGAAGCTTTCTTT.

The J gene is TRBJ2-1, the V gene TRBV15, with D tentatively TRBD1 (5 bases). V lost 2 bases, J lost 0 bases, and 11 bases lay in between. The germline V gene has CDR1 LNHNV and CDR2 YYDKDF (reference sequence). CDR3 length equals 16 residues. CDR3 DNA: TGTGCCACCAGCAGACAGGACATTCGCTCCTACAATGAGCAGTTCTTC. Translation: CATSRQDIRSYNEQFF. Full variable domain (outside the CDR3, taken from reference TRBV15 and TRBJ2-1): DAMVIQNPRYQVTQFGKPVTLSCSQTLNHNVMYWYQQKSSQAPKLLFHYYDKDFNNEADTPDNFQSRRPNTSFCFLDIRSPGLGDTAMYLCATSRQDIRSYNEQFFGPGTRLTVL.

CDR3 in DNA: TGCGCCAGCAGTGAAGGGACCGGTTACAATGAGCAGTTCTTC. It is translated as CASSEGTGYNEQFF. The chain links TRBV10-1 to TRBJ2-1; D may be TRBD1 or TRBD2 (5 bases each). The CDR3 runs 14 residues. V lost 3 bases and J lost 4, with 10 bases in between. Germline loops: CDR1 WNHNN, CDR2 SYGVQD (reference sequence).

The rearrangement links TRBV2 to TRBJ2-2, with unresolved D. The CDR3 consists of 14 residues. Germline values: CDR1 SNHLY, CDR2 FYNNEI. V shed 7 bases and J shed 1 base, with 10 bases lying between them. The CDR3 spells CASIVQMNTGELFF. For the CDR3, the DNA is TGTGCCAGCATAGTCCAGATGAACACCGGGGAGCTGTTTTTT.

This rearrangement joins TRBV7-2 to TRBJ2-1; D perhaps matches TRBD1 (6 bases). The CDR3 is made up of 18 amino acids. Germline V gives CDR1 SGHTA, CDR2 FQGNSA. V was clipped by 7 bases and J by 0 bases, with 22 bases between them. The CDR3 protein is CASTMGITGYRSYNEQFF. The CDR3 DNA follows: TGTGCCAGCACCATGGGGATTACAGGGTATCGCTCCTACAATGAGCAGTTCTTC.

The rearrangement links TRBV10-1 to TRBJ1-1; unclear D gene. Germline V CDR1 and CDR2: WNHNN, SYGVQD (reference sequence). This CDR3 contains 14 residues. Trimming shortened V by 3 bases and J by 4 bases, and 12 bases separated the two germline ends. The CDR3 coding sequence is TGCGCCAGCAGTGACGGCTCCCTGGGCACTGAAGCTTTCTTT. Translation: CASSDGSLGTEAFF.

This clone showed up just once. The V and J genes are TRBV5-4 and TRBJ2-7, with TRBD1 identical over 9 bases. CDR3 length: 15 amino acids. V gave up 3 bases and J gave up 2 bases; unmatched junction bases: 6. Germline-derived CDR1 and CDR2 are SGHNT and YYREEE (reference sequence). The CDR3 sequence: CASSSQGQGAYEQYF. For the CDR3, the DNA is TGTGCCAGCAGCTCCCAGGGACAGGGTGCCTACGAGCAGTACTTC.